The clone carrying this T cell receptor beta chain was picked up many times. Regions amplified from RNA transcripts were the TCR beta CDR3 regions. With the HTBI primer set, the TCR CDR3 went through a first round of RT-PCR. One entry per CDR3 protein results from TCRdb running MiXCR on the multiplex PCR reads. The data hold about 210,000 distinct CDR3 sequences, with around 19% observed a single time. This record belongs to a study of T cells in Graves' hyperthyroidism and ophthalmopathy. The V gene end was trimmed by 5 bases and the J gene end by 4 bases; junction bases not matched to a gene: 7. CDR1 and CDR2 from the germline V gene are MNHNS and SASEGT. This CDR3 spans 15 amino acids.

The origin of this receptor is a man aged 35-49 years with Graves' hyperthyroidism. J is TRBJ1-2 and V is TRBV6-1, with 10 bases matching TRBD1. The sequenced sample consisted of blood. CDR3 bases: TGTGCCAGCAGTTATGAAGGACAGGGGGTCTATGGCTACACCTTC. Translating it yields CASSYEGQGVYGYTF.